The clone carrying this TCR beta chain appeared many times. Its antigen is not identified. The data stem from a study of early T cells in non-severe SARS-CoV-2 infection. Turning to the study itself: The sequenced material was bulk RNA from unsorted whole blood, and its chains were unpaired.

The study's findings and limits: A preference for anti-spike CD8 responses marked VDJdb matching, which missed private and CD4 specificities.

Germline V gene sequence: CDR1 SQVTM, CDR2 ANQGSEA. Trimming removed 1 base at V and 0 bases at J, with 14 bases between. The CDR3 is 16 residues long. Each single cDNA molecule received a unique molecular identifier. One entry per CDR3 protein results from TCRdb running MiXCR on the 5' RACE reads. The repertoire holds approximately 33,000 distinct CDR3 sequences, with around 3.9% as singletons. The sequencing input was whole blood. The TCR sequence derives from an adult who was a healthcare worker with PCR-confirmed SARS-CoV-2 infection or an uninfected control (not recorded which). The V call is TRBV29-1, the J call TRBJ2-3; D uncertain. The CDR3 sequence: CSVEGYLGRSTDTQYF. The CDR3, as DNA: TGCAGCGTTGAAGGTTATCTAGGAAGGAGCACAGATACGCAGTATTTT.